The 21 T cell receptor beta chains below were found in one sample sequenced in a study of blood T cell repertoires in COVID-19. TCRdb keeps only in-frame clones here, not all; method: immunoSEQ multiplex PCR. Of roughly 290,000 clones listed, roughly 90% are singletons. Sequenced material: peripheral blood. These receptors were taken from a woman in her thirties with COVID-19, enrolled during active disease.

The chain links TRBV14 to TRBJ2-1, with 7 bases fitting TRBD2. CDR1 and CDR2 from the germline V gene are SGHDN and FVKESK. Trimming took 0 bases from V and 8 from J; bases not matched to a gene: 13. The CDR3 runs 17 residues. The CDR3 DNA sequence: TGTGCCAGCAGCCAAGAGTTCGTAGGGAGGGCCGTGTATGAGCAGTTCTTC. It is translated as CASSQEFVGRAVYEQFF. The whole variable domain, filled in from reference TRBV14 and TRBJ2-1, reads EAGVTQFPSHSVIEKGQTVTLRCDPISGHDNLYWYRRVMGKEIKFLLHFVKESKQDESGMPNNRFLAERTGGTYSTLKVQPAELEDSGVYFCASSQEFVGRAVYEQFFGPGTRLTVL.

This chain links TRBV3-1 (or the pseudogene TRBV3-2) with TRBJ2-5; D is perhaps TRBD1 (6 bases). This CDR3 contains 15 residues. Germline V lookup: CDR1 LGHDT, CDR2 YNNKEL (reference sequence). The V gene lost 1 base and the J gene lost 1 base, with 10 bases spanning the gap. This CDR3 reads CASSQGGHPQETQYF. For the CDR3, the DNA is TGTGCCAGCAGCCAAGGGGGACACCCCCAAGAGACCCAGTACTTC.

The chain links TRBV28 to TRBJ2-2; 10 positions match TRBD2. Losses at the gene ends were 4 bases for V and 5 bases for J; bases not matched to a gene: 7. CDR3 length equals 16 residues. CDR1 and CDR2 from the germline V gene are MDHEN and SYDVKM. This chain's CDR3 is CASSSRLAGGTGELFF. CDR3 in DNA: TGTGCCAGCAGTTCCCGACTAGCGGGTGGGACCGGGGAGCTGTTTTTT.

The chain carries TRBV6-5 and TRBJ1-2, with 7 bases fitting TRBD1. J gave up 6 bases and V 6 bases, and 7 bases lay outside the gene matches. Germline CDR1 and CDR2: MNHEY and SVGAGI. The CDR3 sequence is 13 residues long. CDR3 amino acids: CASSPGTANGYTF. The CDR3 bases are TGTGCCAGCAGCCCCGGGACAGCTAATGGCTACACCTTC.

The chain recombines TRBV14 with TRBJ1-2; D is possibly TRBD1 (6 bases). CDR3 length: 13 amino acids. CDR1 is SGHDN and CDR2 is FVKESK in the germline V gene. The ends were cut back, 0 bases at V and 4 bases at J, with 6 bases in the middle. DNA of the CDR3: TGTGCCAGCAGCCAAGAGACAGGCTATGGCTACACCTTC. This translates into CASSQETGYGYTF.

This clone was observed a single time. The chain joins TRBV6-5 to TRBJ2-1, with 9 bases matching TRBD2. Germline-derived CDR1 and CDR2 are MNHEY and SVGAGI. The CDR3 contains 16 residues. Losses at the gene ends were 2 bases for V and 6 bases for J; bases not matched to a gene: 8. The CDR3 DNA reads TGTGCCAGCAGTTACGACGCGCGGGAGGGCCTCAATGAGCAGTTCTTC. Translated: CASSYDAREGLNEQFF.

This clone was counted a single time. This chain uses TRBV30 with TRBJ1-2; 10 bases agree with TRBD1. Germline loops: CDR1 GTSNPN, CDR2 SVGIG (reference sequence). The CDR3 has 14 amino acids. The junction had 4 bases not matched to a gene; V was cut back by 1 base and J by 5 bases. In DNA, the CDR3 is TGTGCCTGGAGTGGGACAGGGGGTAGGTATGGCTACACCTTC. Its translation is CAWSGTGGRYGYTF.

The rearrangement uses TRBV5-1 and TRBJ1-4; perhaps TRBD1 as D (5 bases). CDR3 length: 15 amino acids. V was shortened by 9 bases and J by 5 bases, with 20 bases between the two germline ends. CDR1 SGHRS and CDR2 YFSETQ come from the germline V gene. The CDR3 nucleotides are TGCGCCACCTCCCCCGGGGGGATCGTAAATGAAAAACTGTTTTTT. Translated, it gives CATSPGGIVNEKLFF.

V usage is TRBV6-6 and J usage is TRBJ1-2; perhaps TRBD1 as D (5 bases). The germline V gene has CDR1 MNHNY and CDR2 SVGAGI (reference sequence). V shed 2 bases and J shed 0 bases, with 10 bases lying between them. The CDR3 loop spans 15 amino acids. The CDR3 coding sequence is TGTGCCAGCAGTTACGCTCCGGGGGCTAACTATGGCTACACCTTC. Protein: CASSYAPGANYGYTF.

This sequence joins TRBV11-3 and TRBJ2-2, with TRBD1 identical over 8 bases. V trimming: 5 bases; J trimming: 0 bases; junction bases outside the gene matches: 5. The CDR3 runs 16 residues. CDR1 SGHNT and CDR2 YENEEA come from the germline V gene. CDR3 sequence: CASSPRTGSNTGELFF. The CDR3 DNA sequence: TGTGCCAGCAGCCCCCGGACAGGGTCGAACACCGGGGAGCTGTTTTTT.

This sequence joins TRBV7-9 and TRBJ2-1, with TRBD1 matching over 10 bases. V shed 5 bases, J shed 12 bases, and the junction held 13 bases outside the gene matches. The length of the CDR3 is 15 residues. Germline V gene lookup returns CDR1 SEHNR and CDR2 FQNEAQ (reference sequence). The CDR3 nucleotides are TGTGCCAGCAGCGCCGGGACAGGGGTCTCGTTTGCGCAGTTCTTC. Its translation is CASSAGTGVSFAQFF.

The chain has TRBV28 and TRBJ2-7; TRBD2 matches at 15 bases. Germline CDR1 MDHEN, CDR2 SYDVKM. V lost 7 bases and J lost 4; bases outside the gene matches: 20. The CDR3 has 20 residues. The CDR3 region is CASTQVTGGGLAGGPYEQYF. CDR3 DNA sequence: TGTGCCAGCACTCAGGTGACAGGGGGCGGACTAGCGGGAGGGCCTTACGAGCAGTACTTC.

J is TRBJ2-1 and V is TRBV18; 7 nucleotides align to TRBD2. With V trimmed by 0 bases and J by 8 bases, 7 bases remained unmatched. Germline V CDR1 and CDR2: KGHSH, LQKENI. This CDR3 has 15 residues. The CDR3 protein is CASSPPAGMDYEQFF. Here the CDR3 DNA reads TGTGCCAGCTCACCACCAGCGGGGATGGACTATGAGCAGTTCTTC. Full variable domain (rest looked up from reference TRBV18 and TRBJ2-1): NAGVMQNPRHLVRRRGQEARLRCSPMKGHSHVYWYRQLPEEGLKFMVYLQKENIIDESGMPKERFSAEFPKEGPSILRIQQVVRGDSAAYFCASSPPAGMDYEQFFGPGTRLTVL.

The V and J genes are TRBV29-1 and TRBJ2-1, with TRBD2 identical over 9 bases. The CDR3 length is 14 residues. V dropped 8 bases and J dropped 10; count of bases not matched to a gene: 15. Germline V gives CDR1 SQVTM, CDR2 ANQGSEA. The CDR3 protein is CSFGGGLAGREQFF. The CDR3, as DNA: TGCAGCTTTGGGGGAGGCCTAGCGGGAAGAGAGCAGTTCTTC.

The rearrangement links TRBV5-5 to TRBJ2-7; D perhaps matches TRBD1 (5 bases). The V gene lost 0 bases and the J gene lost 5 bases, with 6 bases spanning the gap. Germline loops: CDR1 SGHKS, CDR2 YYEKEE (reference sequence). The CDR3 is made up of 12 amino acids. CDR3 nucleotides: TGTGCCAGCAGCTTGGTGGGGCACGAGCAGTACTTC. Translated: CASSLVGHEQYF.

The V and J genes are TRBV20-1 and TRBJ2-5; TRBD1 is a possible D gene (5 bases). Germline V CDR1 and CDR2: DFQATT, SNEGSKA (reference sequence). V was pared by 8 bases and J by 2 bases, with 9 bases between. The CDR3 totals 11 residues. CDR3 residues: CSTRQQETQYF. The CDR3 DNA reads TGCAGTACTCGACAGCAAGAGACCCAGTACTTC.

CDR3 nucleotide sequence: TGTGCCAGCAGAAATGACAGGAACTATGGCTACACCTTC. Its translation: CASRNDRNYGYTF. The V and J genes are TRBV12-3 or TRBV12-4 and TRBJ1-2; tentative D call: TRBD1 (6 bases). V lost 6 bases and J 2 bases, leaving 10 bases between the germline ends. The CDR3 consists of 13 residues.

The genes are TRBV7-8 and TRBJ2-7; D uncertain. The CDR3 has 11 amino acids. Germline V gives CDR1 SGHVS, CDR2 FQNEAQ. Trimming took 5 bases from V and 7 from J, leaving 9 bases between them. The CDR3 loop reads CASSPSWEQYF. The CDR3 nucleotides read TGTGCCAGCAGCCCTAGTTGGGAGCAGTACTTC.

This chain uses TRBV29-1 with TRBJ2-1, with 9 bases matching TRBD2. The V gene end was trimmed by 6 bases and the J gene end by 7 bases; junction bases not matched to a gene: 10. This CDR3 region has 14 residues. Germline V gene lookup returns CDR1 SQVTM and CDR2 ANQGSEA. CDR3 loop: CSVAEREVFNEQFF. The CDR3 DNA reads as TGCAGCGTCGCCGAGCGGGAGGTGTTTAATGAGCAGTTCTTC.

The chain is built from TRBV30 and TRBJ2-7, with TRBD1 matching over 7 bases. CDR1 GTSNPN and CDR2 SVGIG come from the germline V gene (reference sequence). V was pared by 3 bases and J by 0 bases, with 5 bases of the junction left unmatched. CDR3 length: 14 residues. The CDR3 loop reads CAWRPGQVSYEQYF. CDR3 DNA: TGTGCCTGGAGGCCCGGACAGGTCTCCTACGAGCAGTACTTC.

The chain couples TRBV2 to TRBJ2-2; D is possibly TRBD1 (6 bases). This CDR3 has 14 amino acids. The germline V gene has CDR1 SNHLY and CDR2 FYNNEI. Deletions cut 6 bases from V and 6 bases from J, with 14 bases between. This CDR3 reads CASRTGTRAGELFF. In DNA, the CDR3 is TGTGCCAGCAGAACAGGGACCCGCGCCGGGGAGCTGTTTTTT.